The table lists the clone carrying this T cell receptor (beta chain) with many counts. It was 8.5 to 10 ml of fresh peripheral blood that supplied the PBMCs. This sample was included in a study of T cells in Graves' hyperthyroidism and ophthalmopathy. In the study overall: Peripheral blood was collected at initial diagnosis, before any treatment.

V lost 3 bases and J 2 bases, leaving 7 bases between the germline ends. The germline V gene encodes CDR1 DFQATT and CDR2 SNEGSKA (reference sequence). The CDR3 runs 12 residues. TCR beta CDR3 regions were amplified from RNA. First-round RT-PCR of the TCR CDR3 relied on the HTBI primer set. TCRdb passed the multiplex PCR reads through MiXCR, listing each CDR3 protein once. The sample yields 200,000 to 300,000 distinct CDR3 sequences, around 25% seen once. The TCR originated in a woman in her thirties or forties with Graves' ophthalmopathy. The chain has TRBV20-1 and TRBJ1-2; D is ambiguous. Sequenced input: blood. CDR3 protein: CSARGGNYGYTF. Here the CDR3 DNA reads TGCAGTGCTAGGGGAGGGAACTATGGCTACACCTTC.